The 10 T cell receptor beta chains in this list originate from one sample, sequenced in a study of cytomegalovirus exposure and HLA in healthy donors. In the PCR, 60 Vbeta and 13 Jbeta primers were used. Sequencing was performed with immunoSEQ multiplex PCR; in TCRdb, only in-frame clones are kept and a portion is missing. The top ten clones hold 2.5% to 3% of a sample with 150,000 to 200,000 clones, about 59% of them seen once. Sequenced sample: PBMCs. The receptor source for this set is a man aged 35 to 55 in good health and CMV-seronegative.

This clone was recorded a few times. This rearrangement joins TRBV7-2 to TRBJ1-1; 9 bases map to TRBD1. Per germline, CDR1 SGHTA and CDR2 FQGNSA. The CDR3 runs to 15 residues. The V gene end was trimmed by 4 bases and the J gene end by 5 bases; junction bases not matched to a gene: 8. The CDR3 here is CASSSTGGRETEAFF. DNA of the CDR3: TGTGCCAGCAGCTCCACAGGGGGCAGGGAGACTGAAGCTTTCTTT.

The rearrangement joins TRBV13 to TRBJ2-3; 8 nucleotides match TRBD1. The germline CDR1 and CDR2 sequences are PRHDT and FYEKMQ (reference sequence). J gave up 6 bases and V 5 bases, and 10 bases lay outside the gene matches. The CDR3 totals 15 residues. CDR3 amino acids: CASSPWTGTRDTQYF. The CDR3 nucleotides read TGTGCCAGCAGCCCCTGGACAGGGACAAGGGATACGCAGTATTTT.

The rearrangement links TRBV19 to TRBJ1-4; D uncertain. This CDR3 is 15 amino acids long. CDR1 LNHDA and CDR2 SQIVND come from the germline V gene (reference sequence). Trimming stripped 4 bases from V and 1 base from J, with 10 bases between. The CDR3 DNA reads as TGTGCCAGTAGTAATCGGGGATTAACTAATGAAAAACTGTTTTTT. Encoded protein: CASSNRGLTNEKLFF.

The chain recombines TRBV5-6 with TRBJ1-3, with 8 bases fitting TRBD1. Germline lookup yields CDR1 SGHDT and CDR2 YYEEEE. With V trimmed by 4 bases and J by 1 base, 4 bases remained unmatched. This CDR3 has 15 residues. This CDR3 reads CASSNRDRSGNTIYF. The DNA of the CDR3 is TGTGCCAGCAGCAACCGGGACAGGTCTGGAAACACCATATATTTT.

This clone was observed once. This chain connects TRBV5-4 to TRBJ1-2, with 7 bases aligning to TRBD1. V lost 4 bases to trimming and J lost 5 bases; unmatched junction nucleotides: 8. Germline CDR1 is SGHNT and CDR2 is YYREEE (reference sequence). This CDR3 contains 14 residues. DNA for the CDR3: TGTGCCAGCAGCCCCCCGGGACAGCAATATGGCTACACCTTC. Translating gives CASSPPGQQYGYTF.

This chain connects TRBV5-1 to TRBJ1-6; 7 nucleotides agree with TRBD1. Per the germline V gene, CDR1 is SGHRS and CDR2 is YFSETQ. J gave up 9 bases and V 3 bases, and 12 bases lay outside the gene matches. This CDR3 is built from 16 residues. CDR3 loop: CASSSARQGSGSPLHF. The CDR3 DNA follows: TGCGCCAGCAGCTCGGCTCGACAGGGATCGGGTTCACCCCTCCACTTT.

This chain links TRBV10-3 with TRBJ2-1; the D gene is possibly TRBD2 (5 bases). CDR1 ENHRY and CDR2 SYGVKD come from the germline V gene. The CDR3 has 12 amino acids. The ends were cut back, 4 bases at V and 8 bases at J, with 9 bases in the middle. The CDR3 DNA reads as TGTGCCATCAGTGGGGAGAGGCATGAGCAGTTCTTC. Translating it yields CAISGERHEQFF.

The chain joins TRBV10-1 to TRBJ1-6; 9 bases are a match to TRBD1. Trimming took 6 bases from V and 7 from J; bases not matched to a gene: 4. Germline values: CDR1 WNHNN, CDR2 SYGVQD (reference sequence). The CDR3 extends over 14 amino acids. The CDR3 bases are TGCGCCAGCAGGCCCGGGACAGGGAATTCACCCCTCCACTTT. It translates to CASRPGTGNSPLHF.

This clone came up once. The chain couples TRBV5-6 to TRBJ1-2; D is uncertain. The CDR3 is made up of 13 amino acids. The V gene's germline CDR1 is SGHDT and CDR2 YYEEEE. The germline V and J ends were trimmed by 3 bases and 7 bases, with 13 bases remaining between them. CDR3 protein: CASSSSSPGGYTF. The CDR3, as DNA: TGTGCCAGCAGCTCCAGTTCACCAGGTGGCTACACCTTC.

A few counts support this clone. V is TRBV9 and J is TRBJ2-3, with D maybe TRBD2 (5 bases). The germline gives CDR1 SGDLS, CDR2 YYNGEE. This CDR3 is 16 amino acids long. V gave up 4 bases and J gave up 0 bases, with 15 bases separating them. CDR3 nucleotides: TGTGCCAGCAGCTCCCGGACTGGATCTAGCACAGATACGCAGTATTTT. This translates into CASSSRTGSSTDTQYF.